This T cell receptor (beta chain) was recorded in a study of shared clonotypes between healthy human individuals. V was clipped by 0 bases and J by 4 bases; unmatched bases: 6. CDR3 length equals 16 residues. The V gene's germline CDR1 is MRHNA and CDR2 SNTAGT. Findings of the study overall: Shared clonotypes across all four donors exceeded non-shared ones in generation probability. How much donors shared clonotypes was expected to be affected by sequencing depth.

In this sample, this clone turned up a few times. Antigen: not known. Selected positively for CCR7 and CD45RO-negative, naive CD8 cells excluded terminally differentiated effector memory CD45RA+ cells. Across several immunoSEQ plates, the genomic DNA of each subset was split evenly. Assay: immunoSEQ multiplex PCR; the TCRdb copy retains only in-frame clones and omits some. The data show approximately 810,000 clones, with around 92% seen just once and 24% held by the top ten. The TCR was taken from a man aged 30-40 years in good health. Source material: naive CD8+ T cells sorted from blood. This chain connects TRBV6-4 to TRBJ2-3; 8 bases agree with TRBD2. The CDR3 nucleotides are TGTGCCAGCAGTGACTCAGCGGGAGAGCCGCCAGATACGCAGTATTTT. This codes for CASSDSAGEPPDTQYF.